This TCR beta chain originates from a study of PD-L1 blockade in urothelial cancer. TCRdb keeps only in-frame clones here, not all; method: immunoSEQ multiplex PCR. Of about 37,000 clones in the sample, about four fifths were seen once. With 6 bases removed from V and 3 bases from J, the gap between germline ends came to 12 bases. Germline CDR1 reads SGHNT; CDR2 reads YENEEA. The CDR3 runs 13 residues. The TCR sequence derives from a man aged 55 to 70 with urothelial cancer. The V call is TRBV11-3, the J call TRBJ2-7, with D uncertain. The sequencing used PBMCs, collected around atezolizumab (anti-PD-L1) treatment. The DNA of the CDR3 is TGTGCCAGCAGTCCAAGCGCCAACTACGAGCAGTACTTC. Translation gives CASSPSANYEQYF.